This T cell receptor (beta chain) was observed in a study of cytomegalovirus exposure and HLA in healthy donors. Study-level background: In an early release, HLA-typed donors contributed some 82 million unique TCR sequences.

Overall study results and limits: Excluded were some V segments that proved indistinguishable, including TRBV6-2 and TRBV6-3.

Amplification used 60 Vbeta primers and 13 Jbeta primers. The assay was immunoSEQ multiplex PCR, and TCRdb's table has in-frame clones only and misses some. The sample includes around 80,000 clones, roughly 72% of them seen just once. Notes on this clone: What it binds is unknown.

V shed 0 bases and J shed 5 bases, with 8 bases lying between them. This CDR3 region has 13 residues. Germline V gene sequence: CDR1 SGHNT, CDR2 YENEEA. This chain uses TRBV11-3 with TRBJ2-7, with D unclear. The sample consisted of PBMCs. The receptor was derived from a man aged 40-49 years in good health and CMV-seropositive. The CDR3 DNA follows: TGTGCCAGCAGCTTAGATCGGGTGAACGAGCAGTACTTC. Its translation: CASSLDRVNEQYF.